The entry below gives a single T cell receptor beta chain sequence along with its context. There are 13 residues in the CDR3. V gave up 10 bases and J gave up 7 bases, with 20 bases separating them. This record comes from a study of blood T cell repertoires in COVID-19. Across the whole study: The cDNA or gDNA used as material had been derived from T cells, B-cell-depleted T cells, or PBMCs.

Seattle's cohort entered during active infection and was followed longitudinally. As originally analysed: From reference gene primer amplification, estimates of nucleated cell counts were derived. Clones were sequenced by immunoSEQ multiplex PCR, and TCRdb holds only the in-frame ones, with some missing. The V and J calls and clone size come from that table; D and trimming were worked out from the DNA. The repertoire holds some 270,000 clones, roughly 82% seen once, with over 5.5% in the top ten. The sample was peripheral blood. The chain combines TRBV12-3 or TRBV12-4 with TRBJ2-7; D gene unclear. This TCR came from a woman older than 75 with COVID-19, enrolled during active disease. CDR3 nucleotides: TGTGCCATCCAGTCGGGTAATCTATGTGAGCAGTACGTC. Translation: CAIQSGNLCEQYV.